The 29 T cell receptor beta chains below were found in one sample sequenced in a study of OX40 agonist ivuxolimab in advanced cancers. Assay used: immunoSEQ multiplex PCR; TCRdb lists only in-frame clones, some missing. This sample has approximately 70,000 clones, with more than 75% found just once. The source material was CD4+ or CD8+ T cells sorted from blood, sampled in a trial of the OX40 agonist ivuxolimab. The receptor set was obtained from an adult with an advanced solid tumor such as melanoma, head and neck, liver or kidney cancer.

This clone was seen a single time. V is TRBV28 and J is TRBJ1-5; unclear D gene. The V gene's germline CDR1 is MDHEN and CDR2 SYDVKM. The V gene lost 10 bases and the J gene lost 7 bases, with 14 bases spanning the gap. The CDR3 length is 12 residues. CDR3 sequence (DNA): TGTGCCATTCGCAAAGGTGGGCAGCCCCAGCATTTT. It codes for CAIRKGGQPQHF.

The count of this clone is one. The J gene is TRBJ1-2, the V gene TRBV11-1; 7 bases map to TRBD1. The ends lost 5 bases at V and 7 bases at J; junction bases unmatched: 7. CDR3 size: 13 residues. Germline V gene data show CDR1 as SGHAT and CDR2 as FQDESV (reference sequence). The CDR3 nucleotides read TGTGCCAGCAGCGCAAGACAGGGACTTGGCTACACCTTC. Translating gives CASSARQGLGYTF.

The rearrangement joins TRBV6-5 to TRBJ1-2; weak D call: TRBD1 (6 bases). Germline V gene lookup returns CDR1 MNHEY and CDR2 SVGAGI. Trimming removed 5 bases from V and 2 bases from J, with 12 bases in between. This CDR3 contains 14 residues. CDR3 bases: TGTGCCAGCAGTACCCGGACAGACAACTATGGCTACACCTTC. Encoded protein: CASSTRTDNYGYTF.

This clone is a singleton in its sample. The CDR3 loop reads CASSPGTGRTQYF. The CDR3 DNA follows: TGTGCCAGCAGTCCAGGGACAGGGAGAACCCAGTACTTC. The V and J genes are TRBV27 and TRBJ2-5, with TRBD1 matching over 9 bases. The CDR3 consists of 13 residues. The germline gives CDR1 MNHEY, CDR2 SMNVEV (reference sequence). V was pared by 5 bases and J by 8 bases, with 6 bases of the junction left unmatched.

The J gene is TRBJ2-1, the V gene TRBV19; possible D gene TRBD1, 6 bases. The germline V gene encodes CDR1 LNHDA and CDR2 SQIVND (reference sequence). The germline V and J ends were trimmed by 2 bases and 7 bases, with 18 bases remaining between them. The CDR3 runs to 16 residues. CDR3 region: CASSIRLRQEPNEQFF. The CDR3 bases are TGTGCCAGTAGTATACGCTTGCGACAGGAGCCGAATGAGCAGTTCTTC.

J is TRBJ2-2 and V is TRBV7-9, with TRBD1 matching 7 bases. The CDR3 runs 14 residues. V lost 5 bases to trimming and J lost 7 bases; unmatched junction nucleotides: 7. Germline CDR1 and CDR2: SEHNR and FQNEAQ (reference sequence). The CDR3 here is CASSIRQGGGELFF. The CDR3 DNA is TGTGCCAGCAGCATTAGACAGGGCGGCGGGGAGCTGTTTTTT.

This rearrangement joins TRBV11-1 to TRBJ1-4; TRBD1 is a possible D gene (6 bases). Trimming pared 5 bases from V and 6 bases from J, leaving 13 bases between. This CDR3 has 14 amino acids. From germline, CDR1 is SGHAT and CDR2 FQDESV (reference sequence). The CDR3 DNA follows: TGTGCCAGCAGCAGGACAGCGACGGATGAAAAACTGTTTTTT. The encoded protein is CASSRTATDEKLFF.

The CDR3 here is CASSITGITGELFF. CDR3 coding DNA: TGTGCCAGTAGTATAACAGGGATAACCGGGGAGCTGTTTTTT. The chain recombines TRBV19 with TRBJ2-2; D might be TRBD1 (6 bases). V was cut by 2 bases and J by 5 bases, with 9 bases left in between. This CDR3 spans 14 amino acids. The germline V gene has CDR1 LNHDA and CDR2 SQIVND (reference sequence).

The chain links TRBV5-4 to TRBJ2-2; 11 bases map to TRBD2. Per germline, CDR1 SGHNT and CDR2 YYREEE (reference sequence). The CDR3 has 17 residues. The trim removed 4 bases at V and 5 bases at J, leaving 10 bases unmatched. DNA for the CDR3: TGTGCCAGCAGCCTTATATTAGCGGGAGGGTTGACCGGGGAGCTGTTTTTT. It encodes CASSLILAGGLTGELFF.

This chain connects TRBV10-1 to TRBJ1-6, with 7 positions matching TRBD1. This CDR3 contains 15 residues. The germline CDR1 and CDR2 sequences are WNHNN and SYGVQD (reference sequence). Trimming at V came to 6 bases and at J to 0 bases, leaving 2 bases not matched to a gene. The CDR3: CASSRDSSYNSPLHF. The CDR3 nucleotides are TGCGCCAGCAGCCGGGACAGCTCCTATAATTCACCCCTCCACTTT.

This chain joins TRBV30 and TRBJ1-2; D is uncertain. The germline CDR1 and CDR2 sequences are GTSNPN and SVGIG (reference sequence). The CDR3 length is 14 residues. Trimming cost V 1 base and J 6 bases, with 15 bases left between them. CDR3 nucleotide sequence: TGTGCCTGGAGTGACCCGGGTCCAAGGGATGGCTACACCTTC. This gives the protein CAWSDPGPRDGYTF.

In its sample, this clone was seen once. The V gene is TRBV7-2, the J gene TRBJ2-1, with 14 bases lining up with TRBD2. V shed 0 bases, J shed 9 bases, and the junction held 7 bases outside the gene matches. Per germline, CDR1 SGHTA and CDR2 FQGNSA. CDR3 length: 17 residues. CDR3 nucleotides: TGTGCCAGCAGCTTAGCTGCCGGGACTAGCGGGAGAATTGAGCAGTTCTTC. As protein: CASSLAAGTSGRIEQFF.

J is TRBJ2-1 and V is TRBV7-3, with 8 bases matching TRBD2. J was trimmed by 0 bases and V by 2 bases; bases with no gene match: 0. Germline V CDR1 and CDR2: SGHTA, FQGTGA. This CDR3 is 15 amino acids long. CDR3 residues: CASSLGTSSYNEQFF. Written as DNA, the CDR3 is TGTGCCAGCAGCTTAGGGACTAGCTCCTACAATGAGCAGTTCTTC.

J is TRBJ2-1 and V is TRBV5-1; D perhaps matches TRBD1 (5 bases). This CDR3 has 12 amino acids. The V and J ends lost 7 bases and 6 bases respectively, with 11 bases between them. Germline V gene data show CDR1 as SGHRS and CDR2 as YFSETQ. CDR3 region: CASGTTGNEQFF. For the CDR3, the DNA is TGCGCCAGCGGAACTACAGGCAATGAGCAGTTCTTC.

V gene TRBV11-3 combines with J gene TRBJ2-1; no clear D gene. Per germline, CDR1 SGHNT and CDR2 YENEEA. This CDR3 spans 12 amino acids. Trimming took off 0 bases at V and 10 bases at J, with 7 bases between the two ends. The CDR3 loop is CASSLDTGEQFF. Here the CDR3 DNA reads TGTGCCAGCAGCTTAGATACCGGGGAGCAGTTCTTC.

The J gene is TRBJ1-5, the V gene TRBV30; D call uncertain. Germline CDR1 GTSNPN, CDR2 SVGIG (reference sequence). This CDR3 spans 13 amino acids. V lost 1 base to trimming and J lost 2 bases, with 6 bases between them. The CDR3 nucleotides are TGTGCCTGGAGTGAGGAAGGCAATCAGCCCCAGCATTTT. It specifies CAWSEEGNQPQHF.

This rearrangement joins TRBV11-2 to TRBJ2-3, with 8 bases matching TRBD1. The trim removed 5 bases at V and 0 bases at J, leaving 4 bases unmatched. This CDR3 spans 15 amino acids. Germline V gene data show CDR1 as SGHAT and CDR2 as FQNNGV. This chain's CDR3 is CASSAWTGSTDTQYF. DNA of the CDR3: TGTGCCAGCAGCGCCTGGACAGGGAGCACAGATACGCAGTATTTT.

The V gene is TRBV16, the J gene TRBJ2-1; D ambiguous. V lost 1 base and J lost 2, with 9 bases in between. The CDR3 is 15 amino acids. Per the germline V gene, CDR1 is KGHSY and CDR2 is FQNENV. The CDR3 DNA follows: TGTGCCAGCAGCCAATGGGCAGGTCCCTACAATGAGCAGTTCTTC. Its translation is CASSQWAGPYNEQFF. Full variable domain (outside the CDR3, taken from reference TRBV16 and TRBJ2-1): GEEVAQTPKHLVRGEGQKAKLYCAPIKGHSYVFWYQQVLKNEFKFLISFQNENVFDETGMPKERFSAKCLPNSPCSLEIQATKLEDSAVYFCASSQWAGPYNEQFFGPGTRLTVL.

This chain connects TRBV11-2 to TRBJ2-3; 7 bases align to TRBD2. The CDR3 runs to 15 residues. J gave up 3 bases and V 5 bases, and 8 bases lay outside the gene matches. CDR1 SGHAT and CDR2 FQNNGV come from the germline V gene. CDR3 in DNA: TGTGCCAGCAGCCAGGGACTACTCGGAACAGATACGCAGTATTTT. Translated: CASSQGLLGTDTQYF. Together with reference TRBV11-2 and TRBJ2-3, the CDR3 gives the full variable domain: EAGVAQSPRYKIIEKRQSVAFWCNPISGHATLYWYQQILGQGPKLLIQFQNNGVVDDSQLPKDRFSAERLKGVDSTLKIQPAKLEDSAVYLCASSQGLLGTDTQYFGPGTRLTVL.

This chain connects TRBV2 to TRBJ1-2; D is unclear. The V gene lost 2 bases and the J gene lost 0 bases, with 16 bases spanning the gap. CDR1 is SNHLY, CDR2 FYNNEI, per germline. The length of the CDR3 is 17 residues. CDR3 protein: CASSEPLSLLANYGYTF. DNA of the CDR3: TGTGCCAGCAGTGAACCCCTATCATTGCTAGCTAACTATGGCTACACCTTC.

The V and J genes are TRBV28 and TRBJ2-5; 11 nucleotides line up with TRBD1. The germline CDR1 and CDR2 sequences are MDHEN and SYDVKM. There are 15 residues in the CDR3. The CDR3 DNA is TGTGCTTCGAGGACGGGACAGGGGGTACAAGAGACCCAGTACTTC. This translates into CASRTGQGVQETQYF.

The CDR3 DNA follows: TGTGCCAGCAGCCCGCAGACTAGCGGACTGAGCACAGATACGCAGTATTTT. This gives the protein CASSPQTSGLSTDTQYF. This chain links TRBV7-2 with TRBJ2-3; 9 positions agree with TRBD2. Looked up from germline, CDR1 is SGHTA and CDR2 is FQGNSA. The CDR3 contains 17 residues. With 5 bases clipped from V and 0 bases from J, the junction kept 9 bases outside the gene matches.

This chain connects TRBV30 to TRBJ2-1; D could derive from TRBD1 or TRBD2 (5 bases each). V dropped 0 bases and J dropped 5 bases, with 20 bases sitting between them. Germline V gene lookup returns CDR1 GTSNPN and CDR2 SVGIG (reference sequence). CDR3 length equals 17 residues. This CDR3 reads CAWSVLGGYDSNNEQFF. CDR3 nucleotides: TGTGCCTGGAGTGTACTTGGGGGATATGACTCAAACAATGAGCAGTTCTTC.

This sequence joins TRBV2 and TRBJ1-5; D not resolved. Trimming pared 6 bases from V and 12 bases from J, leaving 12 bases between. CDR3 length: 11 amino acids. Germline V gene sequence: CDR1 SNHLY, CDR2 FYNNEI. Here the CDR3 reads CASSPGKSQHF. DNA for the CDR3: TGTGCCAGCAGCCCTGGGAAGAGCCAGCATTTT.

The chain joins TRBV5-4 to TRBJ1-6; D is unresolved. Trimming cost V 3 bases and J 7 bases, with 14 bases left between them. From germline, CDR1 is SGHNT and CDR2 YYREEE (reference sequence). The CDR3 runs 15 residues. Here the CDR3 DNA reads TGTGCCAGCAGCTCGGCCTGGAGGGAAAATTCACCCCTCCACTTT. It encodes CASSSAWRENSPLHF. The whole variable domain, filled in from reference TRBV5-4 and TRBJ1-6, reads ETGVTQSPTHLIKTRGQQVTLRCSSQSGHNTVSWYQQALGQGPQFIFQYYREEENGRGNFPPRFSGLQFPNYSSELNVNALELDDSALYLCASSSAWRENSPLHFGNGTRLTVT.

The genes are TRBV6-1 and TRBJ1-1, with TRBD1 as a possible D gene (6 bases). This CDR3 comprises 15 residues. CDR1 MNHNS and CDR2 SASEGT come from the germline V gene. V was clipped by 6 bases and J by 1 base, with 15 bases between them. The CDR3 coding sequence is TGTGCCAGCAGCAGTGTACAGGGTTGGAACACTGAAGCTTTCTTT. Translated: CASSSVQGWNTEAFF.

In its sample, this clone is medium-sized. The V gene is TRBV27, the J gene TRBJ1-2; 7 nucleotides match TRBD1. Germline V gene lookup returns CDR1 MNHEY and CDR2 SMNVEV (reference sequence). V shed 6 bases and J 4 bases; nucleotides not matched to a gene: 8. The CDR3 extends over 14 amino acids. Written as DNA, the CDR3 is TGTGCCAGCAGGCAGGGACAGTGGGGCTATGGCTACACCTTC. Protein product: CASRQGQWGYGYTF.

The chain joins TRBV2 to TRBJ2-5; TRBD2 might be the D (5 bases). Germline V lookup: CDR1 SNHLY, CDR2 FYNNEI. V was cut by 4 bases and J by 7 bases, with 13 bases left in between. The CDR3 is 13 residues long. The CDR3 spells CASSAWESGTQYF. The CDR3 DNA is TGTGCCAGCAGTGCATGGGAGTCGGGGACCCAGTACTTC.

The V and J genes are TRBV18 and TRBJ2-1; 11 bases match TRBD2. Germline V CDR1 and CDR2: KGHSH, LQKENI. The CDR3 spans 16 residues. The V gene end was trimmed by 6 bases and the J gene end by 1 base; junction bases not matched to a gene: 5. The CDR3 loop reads CASSQLAGASYNEQFF. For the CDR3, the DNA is TGTGCCAGCTCCCAACTAGCGGGGGCTTCCTACAATGAGCAGTTCTTC.